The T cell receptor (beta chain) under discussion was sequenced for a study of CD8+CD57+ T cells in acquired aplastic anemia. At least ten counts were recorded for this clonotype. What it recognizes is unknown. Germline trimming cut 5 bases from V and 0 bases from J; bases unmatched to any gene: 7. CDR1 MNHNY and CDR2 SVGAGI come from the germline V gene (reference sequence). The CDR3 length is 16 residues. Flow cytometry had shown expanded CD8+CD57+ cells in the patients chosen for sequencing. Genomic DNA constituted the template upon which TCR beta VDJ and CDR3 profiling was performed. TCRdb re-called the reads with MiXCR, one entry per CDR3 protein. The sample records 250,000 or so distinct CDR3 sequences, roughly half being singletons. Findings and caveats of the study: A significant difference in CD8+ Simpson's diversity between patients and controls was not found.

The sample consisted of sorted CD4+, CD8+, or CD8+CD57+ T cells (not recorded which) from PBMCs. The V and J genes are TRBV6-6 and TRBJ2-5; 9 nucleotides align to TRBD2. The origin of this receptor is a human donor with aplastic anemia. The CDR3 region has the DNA TGTGCCAGCAGTAGCGGGGGGACCCGGTACCAAGAGACCCAGTACTTC. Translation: CASSSGGTRYQETQYF.